The rows below give T cell receptor beta chains drawn from one sample of a study of blood T cell repertoires in COVID-19. Produced via immunoSEQ multiplex PCR; TCRdb's table is partial and in-frame only. The table shows roughly 120,000 clones, with roughly 72% occurring only once. The specimen sequenced was peripheral blood. All receptors come from a man at least 80 years old with COVID-19, enrolled during active disease. Both conserved end residues are part of each CDR3. The D gene is left open where the match is weak. Rows give clone size only sometimes, using once, few, many, or a class for an expanded clone.

- TRBJ2-7 - TRBV6-5 TGTGCCAGCAGTTACGGCTCGTCAGGCTACGAGCAGTACTTC CASSYGSSGYEQYF
- TRBJ1-6 few TRBV4-1 TGCGCCAGCAGCCAAGGTTTACAGGGCCTGGATAATTCACCCCTCCACTTT CASSQGLQGLDNSPLHF
TRBD1 TRBJ2-1 - TRBV11-3 TGTGCCAGCAGCTTAGAATCAGACAGGGGTGAGCAGTTCTTC CASSLESDRGEQFF
TRBD1 TRBJ1-6 - TRBV30 TGTGCCTGCCTGCCGGGACAGGGATTAAATTCACCCCTCCACTTT CACLPGQGLNSPLHF
- TRBJ2-7 - TRBV13 TGTGCCAGCAGAGCATGGACTCACGCCTACGAGCAGTACTTC CASRAWTHAYEQYF
- TRBJ2-7 - TRBV7-9 TGTGCCAGCAGCTGGGGGGAGGGGGAGTCGTACTTC CASSWGEGESYF
- TRBJ2-6 - TRBV7-8 TGTGCCAGCAGCTTAGCGTATGGGGCTTCTGGGGCCAACGTCCTGACTTTC CASSLAYGASGANVLTF
- TRBJ1-6 few TRBV6-5 TGTGCCAGCACCTTCCAGGGACTCGATAATTCACCCCTCCACTTT CASTFQGLDNSPLHF
- TRBJ2-7 - TRBV24-1 TGTGCCACCAGTGGTGCAGGGGAGCAGTACTTC CATSGAGEQYF
- TRBJ2-7 - TRBV28 TGTGCCAGCAAGACGGGATCCTACGAGCAGTACTTC CASKTGSYEQYF
TRBD1 TRBJ2-6 - TRBV28 TGTGCCAGCACCCGAGGGGACAGGGGCATACCGGGGGCCAACGTCCTGACTTTC CASTRGDRGIPGANVLTF
- TRBJ1-6 - TRBV2 TGTGCCAGCAGCCTGTCGAGCTCCTATAATTCACCCCTCCACTTT CASSLSSSYNSPLHF
- TRBJ1-6 - TRBV7-9 TGTGCCAGCAGCTTTGGGGGCTGGTCACCCCTCCACTTT CASSFGGWSPLHF
TRBD1 TRBJ1-5 - TRBV28 TGTGCCAGTCGGACAGGGGAATATCAGCCCCAGCATTTT CASRTGEYQPQHF
- TRBJ2-5 - TRBV2 TGTGCCAGCAGCGGGTCAGGGAGGGAGACCCAGTACTTC CASSGSGRETQYF
- TRBJ2-3 - TRBV18 TGTGCCAGCTCACGAGAAGGCGGCTATTTCACAGATACGCAGTATTTT CASSREGGYFTDTQYF
TRBD2 TRBJ2-1 - TRBV14 TGTGCCAGCAGCCTAACTAGCGGGAGGTCTTACGGGGGCTCCTACAATGAGCAGTTCTTC CASSLTSGRSYGGSYNEQFF
TRBD1 TRBJ2-3 - TRBV4-3 TGCGCCAGCAGCACCGGGACAGGGGACTTTAGCACAGATACGCAGTATTTT CASSTGTGDFSTDTQYF
TRBD1 TRBJ1-1 - TRBV6-5 TGTGCCAGCAGTTACGGGCCTCAGGGGGTCCCCGAAGCTTTCTTT CASSYGPQGVPEAFF
- TRBJ1-1 - TRBV27 TGTGCCAGCAGCCAGGGTACGGTGAACACTGAAGCTTTCTTT CASSQGTVNTEAFF
- TRBJ2-2 - TRBV28 TGTGCCAGCAGTTTTCTGGGCGGGGTCACCGGGGAGCTGTTTTTT CASSFLGGVTGELFF
- TRBJ1-5 - TRBV23-1 TGCGCCAGCAGTGGCGGCCAGGGTGGTCAGCCCCAGCATTTT CASSGGQGGQPQHF
- TRBJ1-5 once TRBV18 TGTGCCAGCTCACCACAAGAGGGGACTAATCAGCCCCAGCATTTT CASSPQEGTNQPQHF
- TRBJ2-2 - TRBV24-1 TGTGCCAGCTGGGACACGAACACCGGGGAGCTGTTTTTT CASWDTNTGELFF
- TRBJ2-7 many TRBV28 TGTGCCAGCAGTTTGCCCCCGGCCAACTTTCTAGACGAGCAGTACTTC CASSLPPANFLDEQYF
- TRBJ1-3 - TRBV15 TGTGCCACCAAGGATGGAGGTTCTGGAAACACCATATATTTT CATKDGGSGNTIYF
TRBD1 TRBJ1-5 - TRBV28 TGTGCCAGCAGTTTACCCGATAAGGGACAGTCCCATCAGCCCCAGCATTTT CASSLPDKGQSHQPQHF